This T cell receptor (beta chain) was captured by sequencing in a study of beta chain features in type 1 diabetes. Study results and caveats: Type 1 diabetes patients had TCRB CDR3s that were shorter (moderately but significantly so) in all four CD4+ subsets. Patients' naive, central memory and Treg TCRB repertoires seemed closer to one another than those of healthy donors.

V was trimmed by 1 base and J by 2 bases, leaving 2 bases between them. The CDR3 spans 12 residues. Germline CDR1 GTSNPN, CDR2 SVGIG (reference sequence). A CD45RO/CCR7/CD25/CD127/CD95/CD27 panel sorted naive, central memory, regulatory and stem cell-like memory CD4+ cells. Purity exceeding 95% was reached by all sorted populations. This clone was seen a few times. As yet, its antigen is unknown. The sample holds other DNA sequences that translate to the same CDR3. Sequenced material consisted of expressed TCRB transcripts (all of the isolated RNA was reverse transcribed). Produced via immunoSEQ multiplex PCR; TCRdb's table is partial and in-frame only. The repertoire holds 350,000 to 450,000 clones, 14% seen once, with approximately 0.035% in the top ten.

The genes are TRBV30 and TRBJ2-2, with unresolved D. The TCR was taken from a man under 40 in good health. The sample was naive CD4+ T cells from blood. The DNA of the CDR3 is TGTGCCTGGAGTGGCAACACCGGGGAGCTGTTTTTT. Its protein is CAWSGNTGELFF.